These 4 T cell receptor beta chains came from one sample sequenced in a study of chemoradiotherapy in HPV16-positive cancers. This table comes from immunoSEQ multiplex PCR, and its TCRdb copy is limited to in-frame clones, with some not included. This table holds thousands of clones, about 77% found once. The sample was taken from a patient who underwent chemoradiotherapy. These receptors were collected from a human donor with HPV-associated anogenital cancer.

This clone is a singleton in its sample. The chain is built from TRBV18 and TRBJ2-5; the D is unclear. Germline-derived CDR1 and CDR2 are KGHSH and LQKENI. The CDR3 loop spans 11 amino acids. Trimming removed 3 bases from V and 3 bases from J, with 2 bases in between. CDR3: CASSPEETQYF. For the CDR3, the DNA is TGTGCCAGCTCACCCGAAGAGACCCAGTACTTC.

The chain employs TRBV6-5 and TRBJ1-6; D is possibly TRBD1 (5 bases). Between the trimmed V and J ends, which lost 7 bases and 7 bases, there was a span of 14 bases. CDR3 length: 14 residues. Germline-derived CDR1 and CDR2 are MNHEY and SVGAGI. This CDR3 reads CASTTPTGNSPLHF. The DNA for the CDR3 is TGTGCCAGCACCACCCCCACAGGAAATTCACCCCTCCACTTT.

This clone has a single count. The chain combines TRBV5-1 with TRBJ2-1; 8 bases fit TRBD2. The germline V gene encodes CDR1 SGHRS and CDR2 YFSETQ. The ends lost 0 bases at V and 4 bases at J; junction bases unmatched: 18. The CDR3 totals 20 residues. The CDR3 nucleotides are TGCGCCAGCAGCTTGGTGGGCAGGGCCGGAGCGGGAGCCCTTTACAATGAGCAGTTCTTC. Residues: CASSLVGRAGAGALYNEQFF.

The chain uses TRBV11-1 and TRBJ2-1, with a tentative D call TRBD2 (5 bases). V shed 5 bases and J shed 2 bases, with 13 bases lying between them. Germline assignment: CDR1 SGHAT and CDR2 FQDESV (reference sequence). The CDR3 loop spans 15 amino acids. CDR3 in amino acids: CASSVEATPYNEQFF. The CDR3 region has the DNA TGTGCCAGCAGCGTGGAGGCCACCCCCTACAATGAGCAGTTCTTC.